The T cell receptor (beta chain) under discussion was sequenced for a study of blood T cell repertoires in COVID-19 (dated by TCRdb to the early 2020s). Study-level background: Samples from collaborators originated in the United States, Italy and Spain and spanned both the acute and convalescent phases of COVID-19. A freely available public database, intended as a resource for researchers studying the immune response to SARS-CoV-2, is where the repertoires were released. Samples came from the ongoing ImmuneRACE study (first 160 participants) plus 1,254 subjects from 6 global collaborators. Deeply sampled blood TCRbeta repertoires from subjects exposed to, actively infected with, or recovered from COVID-19 were included in the dataset. The material from the prospective study consisted of cDNA or gDNA derived from T cells, B-cell-depleted T cells, or PBMCs. Where HLA class I and class II types were available, the types were taken from metadata supplied by the sample provider, not from assay-based typing. A de-identified subject ID, COVID-19 status, age in years and sex were almost always included in the sample metadata.

Overall study outcomes, separate from this receptor: How much clinical and demographic metadata was included differed by source and by participant, and the metadata was provided uncurated.

Whole blood was collected in K2EDTA tubes by collaborating institutions according to the institutions' own protocols. Collaborator samples were shipped for TCRbeta analysis as frozen whole blood, isolated PBMCs, or DNA extracted from either sample type. V trim: 6 bases; J trim: 2 bases; unmatched bases: 6. The CDR3 runs 14 residues from the cysteine to the phenylalanine. Only the CDR3 DNA is retained, 42 bases long and in frame from the first base. Sequences SGHTA (CDR1) and FQGNSA (CDR2) are obtained from the germline V gene. Worth noting for this clone: The specificity of this receptor is unknown. No base quality values were provided; no much bigger clone lies one nucleotide off.

TCRbeta CDR3 regions were amplified from genomic DNA using the immunoSEQ Assay, a bias-controlled multiplex PCR. The paper's data handling went like this. Nucleated cell counts per sample were estimated from amplification of reference gene primers within the assay. To quantify the absolute abundance of each unique TCRbeta CDR3 rearrangement, sequence reads were collapsed and filtered. For each sample, productive Simpson clonality was calculated as the square root of Simpson's diversity index across productive rearrangements. Held by TCRdb, this immuneACCESS table contains in-frame sequences only and omits some clones. Under half of the omission traces to an unresolved V gene where checked; the cause of the rest is unknown. Clonal size and the V and J genes are those of that table, whereas D and trimming came from the DNA. For this sample there are approximately 86,000 clones; 75% to 85% appear just once. The ten largest clones take up about a tenth of the sample.

Recombination joined TRBV7-2 with TRBJ2-7, with 8 bases in between that match TRBD2. Material for sequencing was peripheral blood. The TCR originated in a woman between 65 and 79 years old with acute or convalescent COVID-19. The CDR3 has the sequence CASRSAGGAYEQYF. Here is the DNA: TGTGCCAGCAGATCGGCGGGGGGCGCCTACGAGCAGTACTTC.